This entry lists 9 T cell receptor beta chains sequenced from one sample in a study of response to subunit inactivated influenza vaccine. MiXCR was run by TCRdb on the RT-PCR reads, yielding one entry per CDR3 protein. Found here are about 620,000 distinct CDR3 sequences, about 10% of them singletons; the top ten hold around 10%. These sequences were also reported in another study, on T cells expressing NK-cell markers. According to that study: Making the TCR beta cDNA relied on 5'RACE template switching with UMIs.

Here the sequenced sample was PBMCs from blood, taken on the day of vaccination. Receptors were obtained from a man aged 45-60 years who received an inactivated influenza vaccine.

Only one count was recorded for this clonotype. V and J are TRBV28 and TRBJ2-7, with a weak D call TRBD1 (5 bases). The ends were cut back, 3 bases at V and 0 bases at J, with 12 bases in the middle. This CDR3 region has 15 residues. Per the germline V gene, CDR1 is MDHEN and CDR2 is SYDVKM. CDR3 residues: CASSFGAMSSYEQYF. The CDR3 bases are TGTGCCAGCAGTTTTGGGGCTATGAGCTCCTACGAGCAGTACTTC.

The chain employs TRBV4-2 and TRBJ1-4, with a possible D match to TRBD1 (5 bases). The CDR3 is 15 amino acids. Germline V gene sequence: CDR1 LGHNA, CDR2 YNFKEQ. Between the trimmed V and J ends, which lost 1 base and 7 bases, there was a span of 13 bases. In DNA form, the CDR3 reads TGTGCCAGCAGCCAAGGGGGGGGAGGACGTGAAAAACTGTTTTTT. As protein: CASSQGGGGREKLFF.

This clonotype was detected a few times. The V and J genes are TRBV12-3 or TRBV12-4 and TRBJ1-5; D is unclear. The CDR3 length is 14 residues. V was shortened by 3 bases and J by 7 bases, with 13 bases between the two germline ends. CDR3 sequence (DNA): TGTGCCAGCAGTTTTAGAGGCCAGACGCAGCCCCAGCATTTT. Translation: CASSFRGQTQPQHF.

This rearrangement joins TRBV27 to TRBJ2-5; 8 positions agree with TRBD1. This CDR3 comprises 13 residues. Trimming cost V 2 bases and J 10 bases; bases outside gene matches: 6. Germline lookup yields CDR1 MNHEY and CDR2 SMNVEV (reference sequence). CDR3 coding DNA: TGTGCCAGCAGTTTAGTGAGACAGGGGCTCCAGTACTTC. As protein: CASSLVRQGLQYF.

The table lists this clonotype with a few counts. CDR3 bases: TGTGCCAGCAGTTCCCCGGACAGCCACCTCTATGGCTACACCTTC. Its protein product is CASSSPDSHLYGYTF. This chain connects TRBV6-5 to TRBJ1-2, with D tentatively TRBD1 (6 bases). The germline V gene has CDR1 MNHEY and CDR2 SVGAGI. The length of the CDR3 is 15 residues. Trimming shortened V by 4 bases and J by 4 bases, and 16 bases separated the two germline ends.

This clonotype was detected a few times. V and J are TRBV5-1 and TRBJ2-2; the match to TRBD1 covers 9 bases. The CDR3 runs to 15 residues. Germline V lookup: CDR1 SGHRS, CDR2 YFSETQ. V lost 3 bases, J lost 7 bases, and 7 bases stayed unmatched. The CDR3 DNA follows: TGCGCCAGCAGCTCCCGGGACAGGGATGTCGGGGAGCTGTTTTTT. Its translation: CASSSRDRDVGELFF.

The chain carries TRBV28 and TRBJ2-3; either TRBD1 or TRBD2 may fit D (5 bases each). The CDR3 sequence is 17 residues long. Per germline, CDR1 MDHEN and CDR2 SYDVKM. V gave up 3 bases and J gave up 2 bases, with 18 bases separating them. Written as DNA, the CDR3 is TGTGCCAGCAGTTTTTGGGTGGGGACGGCGGTCACAGATACGCAGTATTTT. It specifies CASSFWVGTAVTDTQYF.

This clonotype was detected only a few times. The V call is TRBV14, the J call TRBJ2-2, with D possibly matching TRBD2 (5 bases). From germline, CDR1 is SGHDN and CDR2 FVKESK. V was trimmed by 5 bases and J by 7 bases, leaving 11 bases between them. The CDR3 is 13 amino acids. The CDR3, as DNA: TGTGCCAGCAGCGAGGGATGGAACGGGGAGCTGTTTTTT. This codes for CASSEGWNGELFF.

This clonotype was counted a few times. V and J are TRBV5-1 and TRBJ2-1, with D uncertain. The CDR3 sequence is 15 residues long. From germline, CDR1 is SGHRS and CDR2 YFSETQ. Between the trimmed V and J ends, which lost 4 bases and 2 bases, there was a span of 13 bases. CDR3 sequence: CASSLQTRTYNEQFF. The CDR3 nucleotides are TGCGCCAGCAGCCTGCAGACACGAACCTACAATGAGCAGTTCTTC. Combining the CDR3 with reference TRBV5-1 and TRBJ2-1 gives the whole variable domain KAGVTQTPRYLIKTRGQQVTLSCSPISGHRSVSWYQQTPGQGLQFLFEYFSETQRNKGNFPGRFSGRQFSNSRSEMNVSTLELGDSALYLCASSLQTRTYNEQFFGPGTRLTVL.